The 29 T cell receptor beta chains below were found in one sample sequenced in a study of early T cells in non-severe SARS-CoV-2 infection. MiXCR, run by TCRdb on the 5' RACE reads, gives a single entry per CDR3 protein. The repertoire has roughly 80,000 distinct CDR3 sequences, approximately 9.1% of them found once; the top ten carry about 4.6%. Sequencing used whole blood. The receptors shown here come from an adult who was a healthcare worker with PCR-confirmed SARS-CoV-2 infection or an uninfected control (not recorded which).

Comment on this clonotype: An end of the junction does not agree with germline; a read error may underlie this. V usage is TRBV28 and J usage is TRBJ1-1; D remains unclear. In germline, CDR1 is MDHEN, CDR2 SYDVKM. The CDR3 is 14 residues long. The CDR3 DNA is TGTGCCAGCAGTTTACTGGGCGCAAACACTGAAGCTTCCTTT. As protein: CASSLLGANTEASF.

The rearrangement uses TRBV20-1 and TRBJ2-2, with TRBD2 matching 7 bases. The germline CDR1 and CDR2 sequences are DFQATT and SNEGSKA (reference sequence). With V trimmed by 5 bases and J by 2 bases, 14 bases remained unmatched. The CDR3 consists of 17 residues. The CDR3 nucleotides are TGCAGTGCTCGGAGCTTAAACGGGGGGAGTAACACCGGGGAGCTGTTTTTT. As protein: CSARSLNGGSNTGELFF.

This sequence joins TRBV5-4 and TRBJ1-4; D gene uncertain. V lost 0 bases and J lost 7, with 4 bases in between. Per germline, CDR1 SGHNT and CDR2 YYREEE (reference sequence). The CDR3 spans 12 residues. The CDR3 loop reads CASSLASEKLFF. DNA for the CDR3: TGTGCCAGCAGCTTGGCGTCTGAAAAACTGTTTTTT.

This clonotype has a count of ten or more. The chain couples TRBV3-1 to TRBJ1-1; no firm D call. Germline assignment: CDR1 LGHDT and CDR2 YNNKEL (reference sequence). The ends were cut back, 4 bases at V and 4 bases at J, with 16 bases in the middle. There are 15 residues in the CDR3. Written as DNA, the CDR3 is TGTGCCAGCAGCCGCCCCCCTCCGGGTGGCACTGAAGCTTTCTTT. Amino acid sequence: CASSRPPPGGTEAFF.

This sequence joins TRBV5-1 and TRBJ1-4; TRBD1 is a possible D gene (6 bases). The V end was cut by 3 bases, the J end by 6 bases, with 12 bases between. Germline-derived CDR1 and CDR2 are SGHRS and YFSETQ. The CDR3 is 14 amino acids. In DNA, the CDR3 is TGCGCCAGCAGCTCGCCGGGACAACATGAAAAACTGTTTTTT. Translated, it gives CASSSPGQHEKLFF.

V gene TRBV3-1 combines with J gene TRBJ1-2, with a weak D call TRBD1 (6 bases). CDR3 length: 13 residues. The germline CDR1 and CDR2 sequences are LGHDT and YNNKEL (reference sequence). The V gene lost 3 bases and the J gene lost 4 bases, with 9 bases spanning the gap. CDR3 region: CASSHRTVYGYTF. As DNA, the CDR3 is TGTGCCAGCAGCCATCGGACAGTCTATGGCTACACCTTC.

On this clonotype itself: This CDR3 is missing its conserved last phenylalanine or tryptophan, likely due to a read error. DNA for the CDR3: TGTGCCAGCAGCTTATTAAATTACAATGAGCAGTTCTTA. Protein: CASSLLNYNEQFL. V usage is TRBV7-6 and J usage is TRBJ2-1; D unresolved. The CDR3 contains 13 residues. Trimming removed 2 bases from V and 4 bases from J, with 6 bases in between. Germline V gene sequence: CDR1 SGHVS, CDR2 FNYEAQ.

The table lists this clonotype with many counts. The CDR3 sequence: CASSTGHPAEAFF. CDR3 bases: TGCGCCAGCAGTACGGGGCACCCGGCTGAAGCTTTCTTT. V usage is TRBV10-1 and J usage is TRBJ1-1, with TRBD1 as a possible D gene (5 bases). The CDR3 sequence is 13 residues long. From germline, CDR1 is WNHNN and CDR2 SYGVQD (reference sequence). V was shortened by 5 bases and J by 6 bases, with 13 bases between the two germline ends.

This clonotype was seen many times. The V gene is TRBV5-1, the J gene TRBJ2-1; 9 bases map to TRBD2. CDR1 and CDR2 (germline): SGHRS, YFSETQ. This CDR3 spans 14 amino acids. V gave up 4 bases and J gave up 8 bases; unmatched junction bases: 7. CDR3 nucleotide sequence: TGCGCCAGCAGCCTGGGACTAGCTTCCGATGAGCAGTTCTTC. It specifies CASSLGLASDEQFF.

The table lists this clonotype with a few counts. The CDR3 spells CASSLFFTGWSGYTF. As DNA, the CDR3 is TGTGCCAGCAGCTTATTCTTCACAGGGTGGAGTGGCTACACCTTC. The rearrangement uses TRBV7-2 and TRBJ1-2, with TRBD1 as a possible D gene (6 bases). This CDR3 spans 15 amino acids. Germline assignment: CDR1 SGHTA and CDR2 FQGNSA. V lost 2 bases and J lost 7, with 17 bases in between.

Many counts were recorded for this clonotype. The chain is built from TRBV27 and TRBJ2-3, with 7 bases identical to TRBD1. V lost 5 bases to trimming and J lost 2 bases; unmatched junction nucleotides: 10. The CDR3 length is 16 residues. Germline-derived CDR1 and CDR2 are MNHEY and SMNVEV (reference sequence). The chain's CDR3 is CASSNYPGQNTDTQYF. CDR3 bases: TGTGCCAGCAGTAATTACCCGGGACAGAACACAGATACGCAGTATTTT.

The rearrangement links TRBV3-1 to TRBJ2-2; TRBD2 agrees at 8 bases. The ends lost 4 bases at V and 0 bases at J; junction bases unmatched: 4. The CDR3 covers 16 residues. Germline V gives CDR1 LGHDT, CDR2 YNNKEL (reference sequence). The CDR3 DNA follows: TGTGCCAGCAGCCCTTCACTAGCGGCGAACACCGGGGAGCTGTTTTTT. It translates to CASSPSLAANTGELFF.

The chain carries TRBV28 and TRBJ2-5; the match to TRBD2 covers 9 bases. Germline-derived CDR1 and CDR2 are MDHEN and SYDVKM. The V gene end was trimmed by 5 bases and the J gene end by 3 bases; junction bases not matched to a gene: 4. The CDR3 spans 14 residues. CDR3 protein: CASSGLAGEETQYF. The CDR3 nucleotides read TGTGCCAGCAGTGGATTAGCGGGAGAAGAGACCCAGTACTTC.

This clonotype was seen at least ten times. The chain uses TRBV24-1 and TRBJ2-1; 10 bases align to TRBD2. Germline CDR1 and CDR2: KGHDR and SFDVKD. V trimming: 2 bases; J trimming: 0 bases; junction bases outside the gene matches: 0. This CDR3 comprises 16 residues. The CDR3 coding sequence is TGTGCCACCAGTGATTCTAGCGGGAGCTCCTACAATGAGCAGTTCTTC. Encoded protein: CATSDSSGSSYNEQFF.

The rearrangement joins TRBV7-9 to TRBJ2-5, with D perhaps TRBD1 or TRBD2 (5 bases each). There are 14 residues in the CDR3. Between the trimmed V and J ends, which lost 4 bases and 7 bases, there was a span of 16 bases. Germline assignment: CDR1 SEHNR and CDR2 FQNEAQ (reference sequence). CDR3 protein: CASSSVPDGGTQYF. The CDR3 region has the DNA TGTGCCAGCAGCTCCGTCCCTGATGGGGGGACCCAGTACTTC.

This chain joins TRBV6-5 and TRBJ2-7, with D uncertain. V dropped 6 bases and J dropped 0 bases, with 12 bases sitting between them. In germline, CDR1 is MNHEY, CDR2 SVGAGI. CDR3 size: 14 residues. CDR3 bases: TGTGCCAGCAGCTTGACACTCAGCTCCTACGAGCAGTACTTC. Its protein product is CASSLTLSSYEQYF.

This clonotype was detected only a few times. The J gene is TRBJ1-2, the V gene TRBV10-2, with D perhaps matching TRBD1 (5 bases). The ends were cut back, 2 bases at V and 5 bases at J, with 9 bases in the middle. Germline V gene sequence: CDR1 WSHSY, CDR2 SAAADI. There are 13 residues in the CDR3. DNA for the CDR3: TGCGCCAGCAGTGAGGTTTCAGGGTATGGCTACACCTTC. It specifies CASSEVSGYGYTF.

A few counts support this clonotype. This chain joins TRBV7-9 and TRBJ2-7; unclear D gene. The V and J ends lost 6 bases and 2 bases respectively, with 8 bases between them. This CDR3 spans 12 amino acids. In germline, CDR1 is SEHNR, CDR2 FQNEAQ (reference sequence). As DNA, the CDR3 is TGTGCCAGCAGTCATCAGCCCTACGAGCAGTACTTC. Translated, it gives CASSHQPYEQYF.

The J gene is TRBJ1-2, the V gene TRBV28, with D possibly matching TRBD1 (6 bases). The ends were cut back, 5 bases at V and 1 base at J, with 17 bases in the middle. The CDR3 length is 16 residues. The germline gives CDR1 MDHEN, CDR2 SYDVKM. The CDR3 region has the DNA TGTGCCAGCAGTGCCTCGACAGGAGCCATTAACTATGGCTACACCTTC. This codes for CASSASTGAINYGYTF.

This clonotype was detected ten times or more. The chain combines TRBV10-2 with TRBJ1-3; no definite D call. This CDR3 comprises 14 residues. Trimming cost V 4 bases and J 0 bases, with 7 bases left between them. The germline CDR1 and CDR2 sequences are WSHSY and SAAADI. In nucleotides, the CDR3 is TGCGCCAGCAGTGCCCTTCACTCTGGAAACACCATATATTTT. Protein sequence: CASSALHSGNTIYF.

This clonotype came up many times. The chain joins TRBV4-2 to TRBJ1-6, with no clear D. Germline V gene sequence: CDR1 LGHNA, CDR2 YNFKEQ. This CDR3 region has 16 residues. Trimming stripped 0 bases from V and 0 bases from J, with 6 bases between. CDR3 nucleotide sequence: TGTGCCAGCAGCCAAGAGTGGAGCTCCTATAATTCACCCCTCCACTTT. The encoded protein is CASSQEWSSYNSPLHF.

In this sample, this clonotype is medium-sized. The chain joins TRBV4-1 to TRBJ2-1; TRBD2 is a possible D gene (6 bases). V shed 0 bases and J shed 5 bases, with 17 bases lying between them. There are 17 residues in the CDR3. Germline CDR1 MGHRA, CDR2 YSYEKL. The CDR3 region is CASSQDRRGAQNNEQFF. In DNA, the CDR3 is TGCGCCAGCAGCCAAGATAGACGCGGGGCGCAGAACAATGAGCAGTTCTTC.

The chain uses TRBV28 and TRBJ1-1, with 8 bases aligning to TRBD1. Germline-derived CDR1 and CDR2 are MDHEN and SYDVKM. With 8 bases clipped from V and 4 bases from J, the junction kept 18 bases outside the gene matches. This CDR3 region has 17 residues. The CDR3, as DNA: TGTGCCAGCCTCCCCCAGGGGGCGGCTGGTCGCGTCACTGAAGCTTTCTTT. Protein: CASLPQGAAGRVTEAFF. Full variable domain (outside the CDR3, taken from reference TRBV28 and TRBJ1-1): DVKVTQSSRYLVKRTGEKVFLECVQDMDHENMFWYRQDPGLGLRLIYFSYDVKMKEKGDIPEGYSVSREKKERFSLILESASTNQTSMYLCASLPQGAAGRVTEAFFGQGTRLTVV.

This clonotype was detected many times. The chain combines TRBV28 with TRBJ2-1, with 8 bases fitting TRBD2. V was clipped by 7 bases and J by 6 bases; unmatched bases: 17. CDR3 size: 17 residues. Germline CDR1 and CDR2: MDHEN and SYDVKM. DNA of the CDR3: TGTGCCAGCACCCGGGGGGGACTCTCTAGCGGTGGCAATGAGCAGTTCTTC. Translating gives CASTRGGLSSGGNEQFF.

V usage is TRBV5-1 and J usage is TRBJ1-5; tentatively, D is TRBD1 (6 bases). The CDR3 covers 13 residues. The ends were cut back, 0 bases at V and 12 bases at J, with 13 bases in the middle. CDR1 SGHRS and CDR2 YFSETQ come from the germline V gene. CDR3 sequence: CASSLVAVDSQHF. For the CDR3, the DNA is TGCGCCAGCAGCTTGGTGGCGGTGGACAGCCAGCATTTT.

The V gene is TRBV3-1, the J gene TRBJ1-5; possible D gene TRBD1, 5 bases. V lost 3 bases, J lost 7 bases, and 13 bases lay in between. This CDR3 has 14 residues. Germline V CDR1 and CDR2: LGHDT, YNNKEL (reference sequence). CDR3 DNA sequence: TGTGCCAGCAGCCAGACTCCCGGGGGACAGCCCCAGCATTTT. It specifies CASSQTPGGQPQHF. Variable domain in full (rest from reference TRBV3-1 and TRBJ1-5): DTAVSQTPKYLVTQMGNDKSIKCEQNLGHDTMYWYKQDSKKFLKIMFSYNNKELIINETVPNRFSPKSPDKAHLNLHINSLELGDSAVYFCASSQTPGGQPQHFGDGTRLSIL.

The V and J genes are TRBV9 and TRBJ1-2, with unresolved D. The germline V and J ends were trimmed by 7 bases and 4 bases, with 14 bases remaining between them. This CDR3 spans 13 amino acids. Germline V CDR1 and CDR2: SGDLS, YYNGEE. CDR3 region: CASGDQVGYGYTF. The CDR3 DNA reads TGTGCCAGCGGAGATCAGGTGGGCTATGGCTACACCTTC.

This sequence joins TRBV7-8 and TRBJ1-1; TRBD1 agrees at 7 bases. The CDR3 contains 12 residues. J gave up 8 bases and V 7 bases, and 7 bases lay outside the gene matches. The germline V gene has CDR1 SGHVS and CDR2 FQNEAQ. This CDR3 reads CASTLAGGEAFF. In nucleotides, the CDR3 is TGTGCCAGCACCCTTGCAGGGGGAGAAGCTTTCTTT.

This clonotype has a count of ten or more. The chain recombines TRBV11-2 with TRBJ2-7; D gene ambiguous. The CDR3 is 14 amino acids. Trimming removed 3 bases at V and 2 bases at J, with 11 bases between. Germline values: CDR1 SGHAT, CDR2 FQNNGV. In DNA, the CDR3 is TGTGCCAGCAGCTTCGACCCCAAAGCCTACGAGCAGTACTTC. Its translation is CASSFDPKAYEQYF.